Sequencing of this T cell receptor beta chain was carried out in a study of CD8 T cells in Susac syndrome. The authors carried out high-throughput sequencing of TCR beta. They applied it to CD8+ and CD4+ T cells obtained from blood. About 0.5 to 1 ug RNA was reverse transcribed with random hexamers. Each CDR3 protein is one row after TCRdb ran MiXCR on the immunoSEQ multiplex PCR reads. The sample shows about 280,000 distinct CDR3 sequences, 80% to 90% of them seen only once. The CDR3 runs to 15 residues. CDR1 is SGHRS and CDR2 is YFSETQ in the germline V gene. V was clipped by 1 base and J by 5 bases; unmatched bases: 6.

This TCR was recovered from a human donor with multiple sclerosis. Sequenced: CD8+ T cells from PBMCs. The chain couples TRBV5-1 to TRBJ2-1; 7 bases line up with TRBD1. The CDR3 reads CASSLIGGGDNEQFF. Written as DNA, the CDR3 is TGCGCCAGCAGCTTGATAGGGGGCGGTGACAATGAGCAGTTCTTC.